Listed here is a single T cell receptor (beta chain). The clone's antigen remains unknown. No per-base quality is available; no much larger clone lies one base away. The intended sense of this specimen's treatment or condition label: oral pan-JAK inhibitor, 5-10 mg twice daily. From alopecia areata patients, peripheral blood was collected along with lesional scalp punch biopsies. PBMCs were isolated by density centrifugation and stained for CD3, CD4 and CD8, and CD4+ and CD8+ T cells were sorted on a FACSAria. The data were taken from a study of CD8+ T cells in alopecia areata (dated by TCRdb to 2016 to 2019). Broadly, across the study: The treated patients, all with moderate-to-severe alopecia areata, were enrolled in an open-label pilot trial of oral tofacitinib given at 5 to 10 mg twice daily. Tofacitinib was given for 6 to 18 months, followed by 6 months of follow-up off drug to assess delayed response and recurrence. Disease severity in treated patients was measured with the SALT score, which quantifies the percentage of affected scalp surface area. In both human patients and the C3H/HeJ mouse model, the study applied high-throughput TCRbeta sequencing to look at T cell clonal expansion in alopecia areata. On the human side, TCRbeta sequencing was run on scalp tissue and on sorted CD4+ and CD8+ peripheral blood T cells from healthy controls and from alopecia areata patients with either patchy or totalis/universalis disease. Biopsies were taken from tofacitinib-treated patients at baseline and again at 4 and 24 weeks into treatment, and several of those patients also had a later scalp biopsy. Scalp clonality was compared across normal scalp (n=4), patchy alopecia areata scalp (n=8), and alopecia totalis/universalis scalp (n=8). RNA was extracted with the PAXgene miRNA kit for fixed scalp, the miRNeasy kit for PBMCs, and the RNeasy kit for mouse skin. immunoSEQ multiplex PCR using 35 Vbeta forward primers and 13 Jbeta reverse primers was used to amplify TCRbeta CDR3 regions.

Trimming removed 1 base from V and 1 base from J; the gene matches leave 6 bases unexplained. CDR1 and CDR2, looked up from the germline V gene, are SGDLS and YYNGEE. From its cysteine to its phenylalanine, the CDR3 spans 16 amino acids. The entry retains the CDR3 DNA only, 48 bases that are in frame from base 1. The library relied on the immunoSEQ multiplex PCR assay. To provide template for TCR sequencing, every sample had RNA extracted and reverse transcribed into cDNA. First-strand cDNA was synthesized with SuperScript III using a 2:1 mix of oligo-dT and random hexamers. A synthetic immune receptor repertoire was used to assess amplification bias, and residual bias was removed computationally. The original pipeline was this. Raw reads were preprocessed to remove errors, and CDR3 was defined according to IMGT conventions as the region from the conserved cysteine to phenylalanine. Clonality was computed as 1 minus the Shannon entropy, with the entropy normalized by log2 of the number of productive unique TCRs. Whether each scalp clone was CD4 or CD8 was inferred by checking scalp TCRbeta sequences against the CD4 and CD8 repertoires from sorted blood. The source is immuneACCESS, and TCRdb retained only in-frame sequences with V and J called. Part of the clones is not carried over; for the studies checked, unresolved V genes explain less than half of this, and the remainder is unexplained. That table furnishes V, J and clone size, whereas the DNA furnished D and trimming. For this sample there are over 90,000 clones; more than 75% appear just once. The ten largest clones represent 8.5% to 14% of the sample.

Findings and caveats that apply to the study as a whole: During tofacitinib treatment, many expanded lesional clones remained in scalp and blood, and this persistence may partly explain relapse after treatment is stopped. Tofacitinib significantly decreased scalp clonality and the number of expanded CD8+ clones among the top 100 scalp clones. Shared TCR sequences between patients were less evident than in mice, which may be partly attributable to HLA diversity in the patient population. Compared with normal scalp, lesional scalp, particularly in alopecia totalis/universalis, had higher clonality and more expanded CD8+ clones, which suggests antigenic drive. Scalp TCR repertoire analysis is complicated because resident alphabeta T cells in normal human skin are also sequenced, whereas mouse skin is dominated by gammadelta T cells. Because the treated cohort was small and included a single nonresponder, larger studies are needed to assess links between baseline CD8+ expansion and response.

Rearrangement joined TRBV9 to TRBJ2-3; 7 bases in between match TRBD2. Specimen: CD8+ T cells sorted from blood, collected at approximately week 34, from a patient treated with tofacitinib. The sequence was obtained from a human donor with alopecia areata. The CDR3 region reads CASSVYSAGGTDTQYF. Here is the DNA: TGTGCCAGCAGCGTATATTCGGCGGGGGGCACAGATACGCAGTATTTT.